The source of this T cell receptor (beta chain) is a study of blood T cell repertoires in COVID-19. Study context: Italy, Spain and the United States were the sources of the convalescent and acute COVID-19 samples. Nucleic acid was either cDNA or gDNA, and it came from T cells, B-cell-depleted T cells, or PBMCs.

V was clipped by 4 bases and J by 2 bases, with 14 bases between them. CDR3 length equals 16 residues. Germline CDR1 KGHDR, CDR2 SFDVKD. In the original workflow: Counts of nucleated cells, estimated from reference gene primer amplification, were obtained. Clones were sequenced by immunoSEQ multiplex PCR, and TCRdb holds only the in-frame ones, with some missing. Clone size and the V and J calls come from that table; the DNA yielded D and trimming. Seen here are fewer than 400,000 clones, around 90% observed once, and the top ten hold 2.5% to 3%. Enrolment of Seattle patients took place during active infection, and they were followed longitudinally.

V gene TRBV24-1 combines with J gene TRBJ2-1; TRBD2 is a possible D gene (6 bases). The origin of this receptor is a woman under 40 with COVID-19, enrolled during active disease. Sequencing was done on a sample of peripheral blood. As DNA, the CDR3 is TGTGCCACCAGTGACAATCGCGGGACTCCCTACAATGAGCAGTTCTTC. This encodes CATSDNRGTPYNEQFF.